This is a list of T cell receptor beta chains from one sample in a study of T cells in Graves' hyperthyroidism and ophthalmopathy. TCRdb passed the multiplex PCR reads through MiXCR, listing each CDR3 protein once. The table includes hundreds of thousands of distinct CDR3 sequences, just under 45% detected once. Sequencing was carried out using peripheral blood or thyroid tissue (not recorded which). These receptors were collected from an adult man with Graves' disease, either hyperthyroidism or ophthalmopathy (not recorded which). Both conserved end residues are part of each CDR3. D genes are given only for firm matches. Clone size appears in some rows only: once, few, many, or a class for an expanded clone.

>TRBV20-1|TRBJ1-6|NA|few
TGCAGTGCTAGAGATCATGAATTTTCACCCCTCCACTTT
CSARDHEFSPLHF
>TRBV20-1|TRBJ1-2|NA|NA
TGCAGTGCTAGAGGACAGGCCAACTATGGCTACACCTTC
CSARGQANYGYTF
>TRBV10-3|TRBJ1-5|NA|NA
TGTGCCATCAGTGGGGGAGGGTCTCAGCCCCAGCATTTT
CAISGGGSQPQHF
>TRBV5-1|TRBJ1-1|TRBD1|few
TGCGCCAGCAGCTTGTTCGGGACAGTGAACACTGAAGCTTTCTTT
CASSLFGTVNTEAFF
>TRBV7-2|TRBJ1-1|NA|once
TGTGCCAGCAGCCCACGTCTCACCTTAAAGAACACTGAAGCTTTCTTT
CASSPRLTLKNTEAFF
>TRBV5-1|TRBJ2-2|NA|NA
TGCGCCAGCATCGGGCAGTCCACCGGGGAGCTGTTTTTT
CASIGQSTGELFF
>TRBV19|TRBJ1-5|NA|few
TGTGCCACCCTACCCAGACAGGACTTCTATCAGCCCCAGCATTTT
CATLPRQDFYQPQHF
>TRBV20-1|TRBJ2-5|TRBD2|many
TGCAGTGCTACCCCGACTAGCGGAGAGACCCAGTACTTC
CSATPTSGETQYF
>TRBV29-1|TRBJ2-5|TRBD1|once
TGCAGCGGGGGGACAGAGCAAGAGACCCAGTACTTC
CSGGTEQETQYF
>TRBV6-1|TRBJ1-5|NA|few
TGTGCCAGCAGTTACTCGACCAGTGGCAATCAGCCCCAGCATTTT
CASSYSTSGNQPQHF
>TRBV6-5|TRBJ2-7|NA|NA
TGTGCCAGCAGTTACTCGACTGACTCCTACGAGCAGTACTTC
CASSYSTDSYEQYF
>TRBV7-2|TRBJ1-1|NA|NA
TGTGCCAGCAGCTTACGTCCGGGGGCCTTGAACACTGAAGCTTTCTTT
CASSLRPGALNTEAFF
>TRBV29-1|TRBJ1-1|NA|few
TGCAGCGTCGGGGACTCGGGTACTGAAGCTTTCTTT
CSVGDSGTEAFF
>TRBV15|TRBJ2-7|NA|many
TGTGCCACCAGCAGAGATCTGGGACGCGAGCAGTACTTC
CATSRDLGREQYF
>TRBV7-2|TRBJ2-7|TRBD1|once
TGTGCCAGCAGCCTATCCCGGGACAGTCCTTACGAGCAGTACTTC
CASSLSRDSPYEQYF
>TRBV9|TRBJ2-7|NA|few
TGTGCCAGCAGCCCCTCGAATGGCAAGGCCTACGAGCAGTACTTC
CASSPSNGKAYEQYF
>TRBV12-3/TRBV12-4|TRBJ1-6|NA|many
TGTGCCAGCAGTGCAGGCGGTGATAATTCACCCCTCCACTTT
CASSAGGDNSPLHF
>TRBV7-6|TRBJ1-1|TRBD1|NA
TGTTCCAACAGGGGGAACACTGAAGCTTTCTTT
CSNRGNTEAFF
>TRBV25-1|TRBJ1-2|NA|NA
TGTGCCAGCAGGGCAGGAAGTGCTTATGGCTACACCTTC
CASRAGSAYGYTF
>TRBV7-9|TRBJ1-1|TRBD1|NA
TGTGCCAGCAGCAAGGGGACAGGGGGCGTTTTCTTT
CASSKGTGGVFF
>TRBV7-8|TRBJ2-2|NA|NA
TGTGCCAGCAGCTTGGTTGGCTTCACCGGGGAGCTGTTTTTT
CASSLVGFTGELFF
>TRBV6-5|TRBJ2-7|NA|NA
TGTGCCAGCAGTTACTCGCCAGGTTCCTACGAGCAGTACTTC
CASSYSPGSYEQYF
>TRBV5-1|TRBJ1-1|NA|NA
TGCGCCAGCAGCGTCGCGGGAGCAACTGAAGCTTTCTTT
CASSVAGATEAFF
>TRBV15|TRBJ1-6|NA|many
TGTGCCACCAGCCCCCGGACAAATAATTCACCCCTCCACTTT
CATSPRTNNSPLHF
>TRBV10-3|TRBJ1-6|TRBD1|many
TGTGCCAGCAGTCCACGGACAGGGGACTCACCCCTCCACTTT
CASSPRTGDSPLHF
>TRBV6-6|TRBJ1-5|NA|many
TGTGCCGCCCAGGGAGACAGTCAGCCCCAGCATTTT
CAAQGDSQPQHF
>TRBV7-4|TRBJ1-5|NA|NA
TGTGCCAGCAGCTTTGAGGGAGCCCAGCATTTT
CASSFEGAQHF
>TRBV7-9|TRBJ1-6|NA|few
TGTGCCAGCAGCGTCGGGAGTCATAATTCACCCCTCCACTTT
CASSVGSHNSPLHF
>TRBV5-6|TRBJ2-7|NA|NA
TGTGCCTGGAGTGTACTCAGGGATGACGAGCAGTACTTC
CAWSVLRDDEQYF
>TRBV24-1|TRBJ2-2|TRBD1|many
TGTGCCACCAGTGATCCGACAGGGGAGGACACCGGGGAGCTGTTTTTT
CATSDPTGEDTGELFF
>TRBV9|TRBJ2-6|NA|NA
TGTGCCAGCAGCGCCACCCTCGGACAGCTCTCTGGGGCCAACGTCCTGACTTTC
CASSATLGQLSGANVLTF
>TRBV6-1|TRBJ2-5|NA|NA
TGTGCCAGCAGTGCAGTAACGGTAGGGCGAGAGACCCAGTACTTC
CASSAVTVGRETQYF
>TRBV6-5|TRBJ1-4|NA|NA
TGTGCCAGCAGTTACCAATGGGAACAGGAAAAACTGTTTTTT
CASSYQWEQEKLFF
>TRBV2|TRBJ1-1|TRBD1|NA
TGTGCCAGCAGTGAATGGGGGACAGCCAACACTGAAGCTTTCTTT
CASSEWGTANTEAFF
>TRBV9|TRBJ1-2|TRBD1|NA
TGTGCCAGCAGCCAAGAAGAGTCCAGGGGGTATGGCTACACCTTC
CASSQEESRGYGYTF
>TRBV2|TRBJ2-2|TRBD1|NA
TGTGCCAGCAGCGTGGACAGGGCAGACACCGGGGAGCTGTTTTTT
CASSVDRADTGELFF
>TRBV2|TRBJ1-3|NA|once
TGTGCCAGCAGTGAAGCAGCCTCTGGAAACACCATATATTTT
CASSEAASGNTIYF
>TRBV7-2|TRBJ1-5|NA|NA
TGTGCCAGCAGCTTACTGGGCCAGCATTTT
CASSLLGQHF
>TRBV6-6|TRBJ2-2|NA|NA
TGTGCCAGCAGTTACGGCCCCGGGGAGCTGTTTTTT
CASSYGPGELFF
>TRBV12-3/TRBV12-4|TRBJ1-1|TRBD1|NA
TGTGCCAGCAGTTTAGGGACAGGGGGCTGGGTCACTGAAGCTTTCTTT
CASSLGTGGWVTEAFF
>TRBV10-3|TRBJ2-2|NA|many
TGTGCCATCAGTGGAGATGGGATCGGGGAGCTGTTTTTT
CAISGDGIGELFF
>TRBV9|TRBJ1-3|NA|once
TGTGCCAGCAGCGCATCCCCGCGGGGAGGAAACACCATATATTTT
CASSASPRGGNTIYF
>TRBV25-1|TRBJ2-7|NA|many
TGTGCCAGCAGTGAATGGGTCCCCCGCGAGCAGTACTTC
CASSEWVPREQYF
>TRBV10-1|TRBJ2-7|TRBD1|NA
TGCGCCAGCAGTGAACAGGGGGCAGGAGGGCAGTACTTC
CASSEQGAGGQYF
>TRBV10-3|TRBJ2-5|TRBD2|many
TGTGCCATCAGTGTGACTAGCGGGGGGCTTCAAGAGACCCAGTACTTC
CAISVTSGGLQETQYF
>TRBV6-5|TRBJ1-2|NA|few
TGTGCCAGCAGTGAAGTTGGAGACGGCTACACCTTC
CASSEVGDGYTF
>TRBV12-3/TRBV12-4|TRBJ2-7|TRBD1|NA
TGTGCCAGCAGTTTAGCGCAACAGGGGGTCCGTGCCTACGAGCAGTACTTC
CASSLAQQGVRAYEQYF
>TRBV12-3/TRBV12-4|TRBJ1-2|NA|NA
TGTGCCAGCAGTTTAACGAGAACTAACTATGGCTACACCTTC
CASSLTRTNYGYTF
>TRBV7-2|TRBJ1-5|NA|NA
TGCGCCAGCAGCCAAGTTGATTCACAGGGTTGGGGATATCAGCCCCAGCATTTT
CASSQVDSQGWGYQPQHF
>TRBV25-1|TRBJ1-2|TRBD1|NA
TGTGCCACCCAAGCAGGGGCAGGGGGCTATGGCTACACCTTC
CATQAGAGGYGYTF
>TRBV7-2|TRBJ1-2|NA|NA
TGTGCCAGCAGTTACCTCGGGGTGGGGGTGAACTATGGCTACACCTTC
CASSYLGVGVNYGYTF
>TRBV20-1|TRBJ1-6|NA|many
TGCAGTGCTAGAGGACAGTCGTTTACCCTCCACTTT
CSARGQSFTLHF
>TRBV7-8|TRBJ1-4|NA|few
TGTGCCAGCAGCTTAACGGGGAGGGGAGCTAATGAAAAACTGTTTTTT
CASSLTGRGANEKLFF